These 22 T cell receptor beta chains came from one sample sequenced in a study of Ad26.COV2.S vaccination and SARS-CoV-2 variants. TCRdb's table, derived via immunoSEQ multiplex PCR, lists solely in-frame clones and lacks some. The repertoire consists of roughly 140,000 clones, with 86% occurring once and the leading ten covering approximately 5%. The sequences come from peripheral blood, collected after recovery from COVID-19. The receptors derive from a human donor who had recovered from COVID-19.

The chain employs TRBV6-2 or TRBV6-3 and TRBJ2-3, with 10 bases matching TRBD1. This CDR3 spans 18 amino acids. The ends lost 6 bases at V and 2 bases at J; junction bases unmatched: 14. CDR1 and CDR2 from the germline V gene are MNHEY and SVGEGT. In DNA, the CDR3 is TGTGCCAGCAGCCCCCCCGGGGACAGGGGTATATCCACAGATACGCAGTATTTT. This translates into CASSPPGDRGISTDTQYF.

The chain is built from TRBV5-6 and TRBJ2-7; D could derive from TRBD1 or TRBD2 (5 bases each). Germline loops: CDR1 SGHDT, CDR2 YYEEEE. This CDR3 is 16 amino acids long. V was pared by 5 bases and J by 0 bases, with 18 bases between. Here the CDR3 DNA reads TGTGCCAGCAGTTACGGGGCCGTGGAGGCCTCCTACGAGCAGTACTTC. It is translated as CASSYGAVEASYEQYF.

The chain combines TRBV4-1 with TRBJ1-5, with D possibly TRBD1 on 6 matching bases. CDR1 is MGHRA and CDR2 is YSYEKL in the germline V gene. Trimming left V 0 bases short and J 1 base short, with 7 bases between. This CDR3 is built from 15 residues. In nucleotides, the CDR3 is TGCGCCAGCAGCCAAGATGGACAGAGCAATCAGCCCCAGCATTTT. Residues: CASSQDGQSNQPQHF.

The genes are TRBV4-1 and TRBJ2-3; 10 bases are a match to TRBD1. Germline values: CDR1 MGHRA, CDR2 YSYEKL. V trimming: 3 bases; J trimming: 4 bases; junction bases outside the gene matches: 10. The CDR3 is made up of 17 amino acids. Here the CDR3 reads CASSHNIGDRGADTQYF. The DNA for the CDR3 is TGCGCCAGCAGCCATAATATCGGGGACAGGGGCGCAGATACGCAGTATTTT.

This clone has just one count. This rearrangement joins TRBV14 to TRBJ2-3; possible D gene TRBD2, 5 bases. V was clipped by 4 bases and J by 1 base, with 9 bases between them. CDR3 length equals 14 residues. Germline-derived CDR1 and CDR2 are SGHDN and FVKESK. The CDR3 DNA is TGTGCCAGCAGCCGAGGGAGACGCACAGATACGCAGTATTTT. The encoded protein is CASSRGRRTDTQYF.

The J gene is TRBJ1-6, the V gene TRBV7-8, with 8 bases that match TRBD1. The CDR3 has 15 residues. Looked up from germline, CDR1 is SGHVS and CDR2 is FQNEAQ. J lost 9 bases, V lost 5 bases, and 9 bases had no gene match. The CDR3 here is CASSIGQGRGSPLHF. The CDR3 bases are TGTGCCAGCAGCATCGGACAGGGAAGAGGTTCACCCCTCCACTTT.

This rearrangement joins TRBV2 to TRBJ1-2, with 12 bases that match TRBD1. V lost 5 bases to trimming and J lost 8 bases; unmatched junction nucleotides: 6. Per the germline V gene, CDR1 is SNHLY and CDR2 is FYNNEI. The CDR3 has 14 amino acids. This CDR3 is CASSKGQGAGGYTF. In DNA form, the CDR3 reads TGTGCCAGCAGTAAGGGACAGGGGGCCGGCGGCTACACCTTC.

V and J are TRBV29-1 and TRBJ1-2; no firm D call. This CDR3 is built from 14 residues. Per germline, CDR1 SQVTM and CDR2 ANQGSEA. V shed 0 bases and J shed 4 bases, with 12 bases lying between them. CDR3 DNA sequence: TGCAGCGTTGAAGATCGGACCTTCGGCTATGGCTACACCTTC. Its translation: CSVEDRTFGYGYTF.

The CDR3 DNA sequence: TGTGCCAGCAGTTTCGACGGGGAGGAGAGGACAGATACGCAGTATTTT. Its protein product is CASSFDGEERTDTQYF. The chain combines TRBV6-2 or TRBV6-3 with TRBJ2-3; possible D gene TRBD2, 6 bases. The ends were cut back, 4 bases at V and 3 bases at J, with 17 bases in the middle. The germline gives CDR1 MNHEY, CDR2 SVGEGT. This CDR3 comprises 16 residues.

For this clone: This same CDR3 is encoded by further DNA sequences in the sample. The gene calls are TRBV5-1 and TRBJ2-3, with D maybe TRBD2 (5 bases). V shed 0 bases and J shed 0 bases, with 5 bases lying between them. Germline V gene sequence: CDR1 SGHRS, CDR2 YFSETQ. The CDR3 spans 14 residues. CDR3: CASSLAGSTDTQYF. CDR3 in DNA: TGCGCCAGCAGCTTGGCGGGGAGCACAGATACGCAGTATTTT.

This clone has a single count. The J gene is TRBJ2-3, the V gene TRBV16, with D unclear. V gave up 2 bases and J gave up 4 bases, with 4 bases separating them. CDR3 length equals 12 residues. CDR1 KGHSY and CDR2 FQNENV come from the germline V gene. CDR3 residues: CASSQRPDTQYF. The DNA of the CDR3 is TGTGCCAGCAGCCAACGCCCAGATACGCAGTATTTT.

The chain is built from TRBV6-6 and TRBJ1-5; D is ambiguous. With 2 bases removed from V and 0 bases from J, the gap between germline ends came to 8 bases. The CDR3 contains 15 residues. Germline assignment: CDR1 MNHNY and CDR2 SVGAGI (reference sequence). The CDR3 sequence: CASSYTSNSNQPQHF. The CDR3 bases are TGTGCCAGCAGTTACACCAGCAATAGCAATCAGCCCCAGCATTTT.

This clone has just one count. The V call is TRBV5-6, the J call TRBJ2-2, with D perhaps matching TRBD2 (6 bases). The CDR3 totals 14 residues. Germline V lookup: CDR1 SGHDT, CDR2 YYEEEE. Trimming took off 5 bases at V and 6 bases at J, with 14 bases between the two ends. The CDR3 sequence: CASSSGLISGELFF. CDR3 in DNA: TGTGCCAGCAGTTCGGGACTTATTTCCGGGGAGCTGTTTTTT. Complete variable domain (other parts from reference TRBV5-6 and TRBJ2-2): DAGVTQSPTHLIKTRGQQVTLRCSPKSGHDTVSWYQQALGQGPQFIFQYYEEEERQRGNFPDRFSGHQFPNYSSELNVNALLLGDSALYLCASSSGLISGELFFGEGSRLTVL.

The chain recombines TRBV6-2 or TRBV6-3 with TRBJ2-5; 14 nucleotides line up with TRBD2. Germline V gene data show CDR1 as MNHEY and CDR2 as SVGEGT. J lost 3 bases, V lost 0 bases, and 0 bases had no gene match. CDR3 length equals 16 residues. The DNA for the CDR3 is TGTGCCAGCAGTTACTCGGGACTAGCGGGGGAAGAGACCCAGTACTTC. It specifies CASSYSGLAGEETQYF.

The gene calls are TRBV6-6 and TRBJ1-2; TRBD1 agrees at 8 bases. Germline V lookup: CDR1 MNHNY, CDR2 SVGAGI (reference sequence). Trimming took 4 bases from V and 6 from J; bases not matched to a gene: 7. The CDR3 is 14 amino acids. The DNA for the CDR3 is TGTGCCAGCAGTTCCCAGGGGGCGGCCGATGGCTACACCTTC. This translates into CASSSQGAADGYTF.

This clone was recorded once. The chain combines TRBV27 with TRBJ2-2; D is unresolved. Trimming cost V 4 bases and J 5 bases, with 11 bases left between them. In germline, CDR1 is MNHEY, CDR2 SMNVEV (reference sequence). This CDR3 has 14 residues. In DNA, the CDR3 is TGTGCCAGCAGTTATAGTGCGGCGACCGGGGAGCTGTTTTTT. Translating gives CASSYSAATGELFF.

The gene calls are TRBV7-2 and TRBJ2-7; 10 bases are shared with TRBD2. Germline V gene sequence: CDR1 SGHTA, CDR2 FQGNSA. CDR3 length: 17 residues. Germline trimming cut 0 bases from V and 1 base from J; bases unmatched to any gene: 6. CDR3 DNA: TGTGCCAGCAGCTTAGCGGGGCTAGCGGGGGCTTCCTACGAGCAGTACTTC. It yields the protein CASSLAGLAGASYEQYF.

V and J are TRBV6-1 and TRBJ2-5; TRBD1 aligns across 7 bases. V dropped 2 bases and J dropped 5; count of bases not matched to a gene: 5. The CDR3 sequence is 14 residues long. Looked up from germline, CDR1 is MNHNS and CDR2 is SASEGT. Written as DNA, the CDR3 is TGTGCCAGCAGTGAATGGCAGGGGGTGGAGACCCAGTACTTC. Protein sequence: CASSEWQGVETQYF.

The chain carries TRBV4-3 and TRBJ2-7; 7 positions match TRBD1. CDR3 length: 13 amino acids. The J segment lost 6 bases and the V segment lost 4 bases, leaving 6 bases of the junction unmatched. Germline CDR1 LGHNA, CDR2 YSLEER. The CDR3 DNA follows: TGCGCCAGCAGCCGCGACAGGGTATCCGAGCAGTACTTC. It yields the protein CASSRDRVSEQYF.

Remarks on this clone: This sample includes further DNA sequences coding for the same CDR3. The V call is TRBV9, the J call TRBJ2-7; the match to TRBD1 covers 7 bases. Germline lookup yields CDR1 SGDLS and CDR2 YYNGEE. V shed 3 bases, J shed 2 bases, and the junction held 2 bases outside the gene matches. The length of the CDR3 is 13 residues. CDR3 sequence reads: CASSAQGAYEQYF. CDR3 bases: TGTGCCAGCAGCGCCCAGGGGGCCTACGAGCAGTACTTC.

This chain links TRBV7-9 with TRBJ2-7; D is unresolved. The CDR3 is 13 residues long. Germline V gene lookup returns CDR1 SEHNR and CDR2 FQNEAQ (reference sequence). V lost 5 bases, J lost 3 bases, and 11 bases lay in between. CDR3 sequence: CASSGQILYEQYF. CDR3 nucleotide sequence: TGTGCCAGCAGCGGGCAGATACTCTACGAGCAGTACTTC. Variable domain in full (rest from reference TRBV7-9 and TRBJ2-7): DTGVSQNPRHKITKRGQNVTFRCDPISEHNRLYWYRQTLGQGPEFLTYFQNEAQLEKSRLLSDRFSAERPKGSFSTLEIQRTEQGDSAMYLCASSGQILYEQYFGPGTRLTVT.

V usage is TRBV7-2 and J usage is TRBJ1-3; D possibly corresponds to TRBD1 (5 bases). CDR1 SGHTA and CDR2 FQGNSA come from the germline V gene. V was pared by 1 base and J by 2 bases, with 12 bases between. The CDR3 loop spans 16 amino acids. The CDR3 DNA reads TGTGCCAGCAGCTTAGGTCTGGGACTAGCTGGAAACACCATATATTTT. It translates to CASSLGLGLAGNTIYF. Complete variable domain (other parts from reference TRBV7-2 and TRBJ1-3): GAGVSQSPSNKVTEKGKDVELRCDPISGHTALYWYRQSLGQGLEFLIYFQGNSAPDKSGLPSDRFSAERTGGSVSTLTIQRTQQEDSAVYLCASSLGLGLAGNTIYFGEGSWLTVV.